Below, one T cell receptor (beta chain) is given with its context. As yet, its antigen is unknown. The data were obtained in a study of T cells after yellow fever vaccination. On the study more broadly: Fractions containing few cells were prepared with SMART-Seq v4 Ultra Low Input.

A 5'RACE template-switching step, the method used to make TCR cDNA, added a universal primer site and UMIs. MiXCR, run by TCRdb on the 5' RACE reads, gives a single entry per CDR3 protein. Counted here are approximately 61,000 distinct CDR3 sequences, around 6.9% occurring once; the ten biggest clones make up roughly 40%. Findings of the study overall: Boosting was followed by the reappearance of most primary-vaccination clones (approximately 97% CD4, about 89% CD8). Contaminants from the bulk population, in the form of abundant clonotypes, could be found in FACS-sorted repertoires.

The CDR3 length is 13 residues. The V gene's germline CDR1 is LNHDA and CDR2 SQIVND (reference sequence). The ends were cut back, 5 bases at V and 4 bases at J, with 9 bases in the middle. The rearrangement uses TRBV19 and TRBJ2-1; tentatively, D is TRBD1 (5 bases). The sequence was collected from a man aged 18 to 29 who received the YFV17D yellow fever vaccine. Sequencing used CD8+ T cells sorted from PBMCs, obtained on the day of the first yellow fever vaccination. The CDR3 here is CASSPGIYNEQFF. The CDR3 coding sequence is TGTGCCAGTAGTCCAGGGATTTACAATGAGCAGTTCTTC.